The entry that follows covers one T cell receptor (beta chain) sequence. The investigators reverse transcribed all of the isolated RNA, so they sequenced expressed TCRB transcripts. The data were produced by immunoSEQ multiplex PCR, yet TCRdb's version contains in-frame clones alone and is incomplete. The sample carries more than 300,000 clones, about 14% recorded once. Sorting that relied on CD45RO/CCR7/CD25/CD127/CD95/CD27 yielded CD4+ naive, central memory, regulatory and stem cell-like memory cells. The data were obtained in a study of beta chain features in type 1 diabetes. The V end lost 2 bases, the J end lost 8 bases, and 16 bases lay between the germline ends. Germline assignment: CDR1 MDHEN and CDR2 SYDVKM. The CDR3 is 15 amino acids.

The clonotype originates from a woman aged 18-30 years in good health. This chain uses TRBV28 with TRBJ2-1, with TRBD2 as a possible D gene (5 bases). The sample taken for sequencing was naive CD4+ T cells from blood. DNA for the CDR3: TGTGCCAGCAGTTTACAGAGGGCGGGTGGCGATGAGCAGTTCTTC. Encoded protein: CASSLQRAGGDEQFF.